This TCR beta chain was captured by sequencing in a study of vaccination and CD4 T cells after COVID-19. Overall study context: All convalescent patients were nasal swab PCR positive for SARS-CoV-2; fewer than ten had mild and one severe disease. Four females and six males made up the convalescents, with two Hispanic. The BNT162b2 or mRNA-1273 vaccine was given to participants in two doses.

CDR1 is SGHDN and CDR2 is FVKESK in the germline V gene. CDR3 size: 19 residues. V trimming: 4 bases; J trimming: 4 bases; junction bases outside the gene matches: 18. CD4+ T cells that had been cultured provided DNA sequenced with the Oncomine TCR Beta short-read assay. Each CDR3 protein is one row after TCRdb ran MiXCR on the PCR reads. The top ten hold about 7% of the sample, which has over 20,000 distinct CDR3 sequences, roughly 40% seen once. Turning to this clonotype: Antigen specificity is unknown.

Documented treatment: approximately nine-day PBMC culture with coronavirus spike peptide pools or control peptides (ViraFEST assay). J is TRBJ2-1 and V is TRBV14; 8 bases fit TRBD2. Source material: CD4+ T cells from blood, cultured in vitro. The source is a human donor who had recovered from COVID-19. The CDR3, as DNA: TGTGCCAGCAGCCCCTTGGGAGGGACCACTAGCGGAGGGTACAATGAGCAGTTCTTC. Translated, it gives CASSPLGGTTSGGYNEQFF.